This T cell receptor beta chain was identified in a study of T-cell memory formation after mild COVID-19. The study's findings and limits: A balance of CD4 and CD8 characterized clones contracting day 15 to 85, whereas later expanders leaned CD4+. Cross-reactive memory appears to have joined, as suggested by some responding clones showing up in pre-infection memory. Shrinking CD4+ clones resided mostly in CM and EM, and CD8+ ones in EMRA.

In this sample, this clonotype turned up many times. Its antigen is undetermined. MiXCR was run by TCRdb on the 5' RACE reads, yielding one entry per CDR3 protein. The table lists a few hundred thousand distinct CDR3 sequences, about a sixth of them singletons. The V gene's germline CDR1 is LNHNV and CDR2 YYDKDF (reference sequence). V lost 3 bases and J lost 1; bases outside the gene matches: 6. The CDR3 is made up of 16 amino acids. This sequence joins TRBV15 and TRBJ1-5; 7 bases match TRBD1. Input material: PBMCs or a T cell subset sorted from them (not recorded which). This TCR was sampled from a man between 18 and 35 years old who had mild COVID-19 (a few samples of this study predate the infection). Cell type and time point are not known. The CDR3 reads CATSRTGPGSNQPQHF. In DNA, the CDR3 is TGTGCCACCAGCAGGACAGGGCCCGGGAGCAATCAGCCCCAGCATTTT.